The 17 T cell receptor beta chains below come from one sample, sequenced in a study of response to subunit inactivated influenza vaccine. TCRdb passed the RT-PCR reads through MiXCR, listing each CDR3 protein once. The sample carries 250,000 to 350,000 distinct CDR3 sequences, roughly 20% recorded once. The sequencing used PBMCs from blood, collected about 20 months after vaccination. All receptors come from a man aged 50 to 69 who received an inactivated influenza vaccine.

This chain uses TRBV6-2 or TRBV6-3 with TRBJ1-1; D ambiguous. CDR3 length equals 13 residues. CDR1 MNHEY and CDR2 SVGEGT come from the germline V gene. Trimming removed 4 bases at V and 1 base at J, with 7 bases between. CDR3: CASSSRQNTEAFF. The CDR3 DNA reads TGTGCCAGCAGTTCGCGACAGAACACTGAAGCTTTCTTT.

This clonotype turned up a few times. J is TRBJ2-1 and V is TRBV9; either TRBD1 or TRBD2 may supply D (5 bases each). CDR1 and CDR2 from the germline V gene are SGDLS and YYNGEE. The CDR3 runs to 14 residues. V lost 3 bases and J lost 0, with 7 bases in between. The CDR3 sequence is CASSAGTSYNEQFF. The CDR3 DNA reads as TGTGCCAGCAGCGCCGGGACCTCCTACAATGAGCAGTTCTTC.

This chain links TRBV27 with TRBJ1-1; D remains unclear. Germline values: CDR1 MNHEY, CDR2 SMNVEV (reference sequence). V was shortened by 3 bases and J by 4 bases, with 18 bases between the two germline ends. This CDR3 comprises 16 residues. The CDR3 here is CASSFIGFGDITEAFF. DNA of the CDR3: TGTGCCAGCAGTTTTATCGGGTTCGGAGATATCACTGAAGCTTTCTTT.

The gene calls are TRBV11-2 and TRBJ1-1; TRBD1 is a possible D gene (5 bases). The V and J ends lost 6 bases and 5 bases respectively, with 19 bases between them. Germline V CDR1 and CDR2: SGHAT, FQNNGV. This CDR3 has 15 amino acids. The CDR3 region is CASRAIRGSATEAFF. In nucleotides, the CDR3 is TGTGCCAGCAGAGCGATTCGGGGGTCGGCGACTGAAGCTTTCTTT.

This clonotype was counted once. CDR3 loop: CASSPQNMNTEAFF. The DNA for the CDR3 is TGTGCCAGCTCACCACAGAACATGAACACTGAAGCTTTCTTT. The chain uses TRBV18 and TRBJ1-1; no definite D call. The germline CDR1 and CDR2 sequences are KGHSH and LQKENI. The CDR3 totals 14 residues. With 1 base removed from V and 0 bases from J, the gap between germline ends came to 6 bases. The complete variable domain, with remaining parts taken from reference TRBV18 and TRBJ1-1, reads NAGVMQNPRHLVRRRGQEARLRCSPMKGHSHVYWYRQLPEEGLKFMVYLQKENIIDESGMPKERFSAEFPKEGPSILRIQQVVRGDSAAYFCASSPQNMNTEAFFGQGTRLTVV.

This clonotype was picked up a small number of times. The CDR3 spells CAWSRGNNQPQHF. The CDR3 DNA reads TGTGCCTGGAGTAGAGGGAACAATCAGCCCCAGCATTTT. The V gene is TRBV30, the J gene TRBJ1-5; D remains ambiguous. V was cut by 2 bases and J by 3 bases, with 8 bases left in between. CDR1 and CDR2 (germline): GTSNPN, SVGIG (reference sequence). The CDR3 is 13 amino acids. Full variable domain (remainder filled in from reference TRBV30 and TRBJ1-5): SQTIHQWPATLVQPVGSPLSLECTVEGTSNPNLYWYRQAAGRGLQLLFYSVGIGQISSEVPQNLSASRPQDRQFILSSKKLLLSDSGFYLCAWSRGNNQPQHFGDGTRLSIL.

The chain employs TRBV20-1 and TRBJ2-1, with 7 bases aligning to TRBD2. This CDR3 has 15 residues. Germline CDR1 reads DFQATT; CDR2 reads SNEGSKA (reference sequence). V was clipped by 5 bases and J by 4 bases; unmatched bases: 11. The DNA for the CDR3 is TGCAGTGCTTCCCCGGGAAGCGGGACTTACAATGAGCAGTTCTTC. Translating it yields CSASPGSGTYNEQFF.

This rearrangement joins TRBV2 to TRBJ1-5, with D possibly TRBD1 on 5 matching bases. This CDR3 is 13 amino acids long. Germline lookup yields CDR1 SNHLY and CDR2 FYNNEI. Deletions cut 7 bases from V and 6 bases from J, with 13 bases between. For the CDR3, the DNA is TGTGCCAGCAAGGAGGGACCGGGTCAGCCCCAGCATTTT. The encoded protein is CASKEGPGQPQHF. The full variable domain, in which reference TRBV2 and TRBJ1-5 provide the parts outside the CDR3, is EPEVTQTPSHQVTQMGQEVILRCVPISNHLYFYWYRQILGQKVEFLVSFYNNEISEKSEIFDDQFSVERPDGSNFTLKIRSTKLEDSAMYFCASKEGPGQPQHFGDGTRLSIL.

This rearrangement joins TRBV6-2 or TRBV6-3 to TRBJ1-5, with D perhaps TRBD1 (6 bases). This CDR3 contains 13 residues. CDR1 MNHEY and CDR2 SVGEGT come from the germline V gene. Trimming left V 8 bases short and J 0 bases short, with 8 bases between. CDR3 in DNA: TGTGCCAGCCAGGACAGTAGCAATCAGCCCCAGCATTTT. It translates to CASQDSSNQPQHF.

In its sample, this clonotype was seen many times. The genes are TRBV3-1 and TRBJ2-1, with 13 bases matching TRBD2. Trimming at V came to 1 base and at J to 4 bases, leaving 4 bases not matched to a gene. This CDR3 spans 17 amino acids. Germline loops: CDR1 LGHDT, CDR2 YNNKEL (reference sequence). CDR3 in amino acids: CASSQVQLAGGYNEQFF. For the CDR3, the DNA is TGTGCCAGCAGCCAAGTACAACTAGCGGGGGGGTACAATGAGCAGTTCTTC.

The chain links TRBV20-1 to TRBJ2-3; TRBD2 matches at 7 bases. Per germline, CDR1 DFQATT and CDR2 SNEGSKA (reference sequence). The CDR3 runs 16 residues. Trimming cost V 3 bases and J 0 bases; bases outside gene matches: 9. CDR3 coding DNA: TGCAGTGCTAGTTCTAGCGGAGCACCTAGCACAGATACGCAGTATTTT. Protein: CSASSSGAPSTDTQYF.

This clonotype has a handful of counts. V and J are TRBV28 and TRBJ1-5; 7 bases are a match to TRBD1. Germline-derived CDR1 and CDR2 are MDHEN and SYDVKM. The CDR3 consists of 13 residues. Losses at the gene ends were 6 bases for V and 7 bases for J; bases not matched to a gene: 6. The CDR3 sequence is CASRQGSQQPQHF. As DNA, the CDR3 is TGTGCCAGCAGACAGGGGTCACAGCAGCCCCAGCATTTT.

The chain recombines TRBV5-1 with TRBJ2-3; perhaps TRBD2 as D (5 bases). V lost 4 bases and J lost 2, with 11 bases in between. CDR1 and CDR2 (germline): SGHRS, YFSETQ. This CDR3 contains 14 residues. CDR3 sequence: CASSPEGPTDTQYF. CDR3 bases: TGCGCCAGCAGCCCTGAGGGCCCCACAGATACGCAGTATTTT.

This clonotype was recorded a few times. The CDR3 DNA is TGTGCCAGCAGCTACAGCACTCTAGGGGGCGTAACCTTC. Translated, it gives CASSYSTLGGVTF. This rearrangement joins TRBV28 to TRBJ1-2; 7 bases align to TRBD1. After removal of 6 bases from V and 14 bases from J, the junction contained 15 bases not matched to a gene. In germline, CDR1 is MDHEN, CDR2 SYDVKM. The CDR3 length is 13 residues.

The CDR3 is CSASHTSGADTQYF. DNA of the CDR3: TGCAGTGCTAGTCATACTAGCGGGGCAGATACGCAGTATTTT. This chain uses TRBV20-1 with TRBJ2-3; 10 bases are a match to TRBD2. Losses at the gene ends were 3 bases for V and 4 bases for J; bases not matched to a gene: 4. Per germline, CDR1 DFQATT and CDR2 SNEGSKA (reference sequence). The CDR3 loop spans 14 amino acids.

This sequence joins TRBV6-2 or TRBV6-3 and TRBJ1-2; D is unresolved. The CDR3 consists of 11 residues. From germline, CDR1 is MNHEY and CDR2 SVGEGT. V was shortened by 2 bases and J by 5 bases, with 3 bases between the two germline ends. Here the CDR3 reads CASSYGYGYTF. For the CDR3, the DNA is TGTGCCAGCAGTTACGGATATGGCTACACCTTC.

This clonotype came up many times. The V call is TRBV28, the J call TRBJ1-4; D is perhaps TRBD1 (6 bases). Germline V gene sequence: CDR1 MDHEN, CDR2 SYDVKM. Trimming cost V 6 bases and J 4 bases, with 12 bases left between them. The CDR3 consists of 14 residues. Here the CDR3 DNA reads TGTGCCAGCAGCTTCGGACAGTTTAATGAAAAACTGTTTTTT. This sequence encodes CASSFGQFNEKLFF. Drawing the rest from reference TRBV28 and TRBJ1-4, the complete variable domain is DVKVTQSSRYLVKRTGEKVFLECVQDMDHENMFWYRQDPGLGLRLIYFSYDVKMKEKGDIPEGYSVSREKKERFSLILESASTNQTSMYLCASSFGQFNEKLFFGSGTQLSVL.